This T cell receptor beta chain was found in a study of circulating and synovial CD4+ cells in juvenile arthritis. This clone showed up just a few times. Its antigen remains unidentified. CDR3 size: 13 residues. Per germline, CDR1 KGHSH and CDR2 LQKENI. V lost 5 bases, J lost 9 bases, and 7 bases stayed unmatched. Overall study findings and caveats: Bulk blood CD4 samples held at least an order of magnitude more or fewer genomes than CPL. Compared with bulk blood, circulating pathogenic-like lymphocytes shared substantially more CDR3 sequences with synovial T cells. Some such blood samples were as oligoclonal as synovium.

Sequencing used immunoSEQ multiplex PCR; TCRdb keeps in-frame clones, though not all of them. Of 25,000 to 35,000 clones in the sample, 80% to 95% were seen once. The chain combines TRBV18 with TRBJ1-5; 7 bases agree with TRBD1. The sequenced material came from CD4+ T cells from blood. The receptor's source is a human donor with juvenile idiopathic arthritis. The CDR3 is CASSADRAGPQHF. In DNA, the CDR3 is TGTGCCAGCTCAGCCGACAGGGCTGGGCCCCAGCATTTT.